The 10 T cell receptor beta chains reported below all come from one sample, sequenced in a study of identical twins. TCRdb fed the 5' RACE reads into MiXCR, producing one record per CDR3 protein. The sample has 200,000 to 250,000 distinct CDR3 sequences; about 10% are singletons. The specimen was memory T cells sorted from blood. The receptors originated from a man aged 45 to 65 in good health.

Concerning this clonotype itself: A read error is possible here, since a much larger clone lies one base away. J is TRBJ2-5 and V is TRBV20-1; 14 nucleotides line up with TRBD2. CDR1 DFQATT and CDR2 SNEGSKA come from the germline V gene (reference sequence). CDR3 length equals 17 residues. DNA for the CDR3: TGCAGTGCTGCCAGACTAGCGGGGGGGATCAGCCAAGAGACCCAGTCCTTC. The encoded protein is CSAARLAGGISQETQSF.

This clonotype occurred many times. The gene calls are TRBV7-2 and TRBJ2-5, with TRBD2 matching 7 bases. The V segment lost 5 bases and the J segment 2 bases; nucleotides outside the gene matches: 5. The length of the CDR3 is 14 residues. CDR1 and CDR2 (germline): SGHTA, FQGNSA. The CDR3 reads CASSRTRGQETQYF. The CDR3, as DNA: TGTGCCAGCAGCCGGACGCGGGGGCAAGAGACCCAGTACTTC.

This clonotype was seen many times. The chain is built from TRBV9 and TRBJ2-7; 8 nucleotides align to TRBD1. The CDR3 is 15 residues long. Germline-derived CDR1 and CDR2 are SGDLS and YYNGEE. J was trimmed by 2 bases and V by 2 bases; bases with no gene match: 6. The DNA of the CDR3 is TGTGCCAGCAGCGTCGGACAGGGAAACACCTACGAGCAGTACTTC. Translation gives CASSVGQGNTYEQYF.

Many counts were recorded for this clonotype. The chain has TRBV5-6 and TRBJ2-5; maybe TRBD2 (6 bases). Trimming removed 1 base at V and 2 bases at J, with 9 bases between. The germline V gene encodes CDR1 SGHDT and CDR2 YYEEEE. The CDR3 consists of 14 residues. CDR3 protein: CASSLWGGQETQYF. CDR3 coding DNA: TGTGCCAGCAGCTTGTGGGGAGGACAAGAGACCCAGTACTTC. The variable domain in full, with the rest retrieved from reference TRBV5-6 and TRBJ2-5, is DAGVTQSPTHLIKTRGQQVTLRCSPKSGHDTVSWYQQALGQGPQFIFQYYEEEERQRGNFPDRFSGHQFPNYSSELNVNALLLGDSALYLCASSLWGGQETQYFGPGTRLLVL.

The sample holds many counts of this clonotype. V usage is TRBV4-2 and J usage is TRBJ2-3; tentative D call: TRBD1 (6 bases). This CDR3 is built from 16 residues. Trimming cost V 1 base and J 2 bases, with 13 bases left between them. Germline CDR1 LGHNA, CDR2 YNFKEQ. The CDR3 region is CASSQVVGTNTDTQYF. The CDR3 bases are TGTGCCAGCAGCCAAGTCGTCGGGACAAACACAGATACGCAGTATTTT.

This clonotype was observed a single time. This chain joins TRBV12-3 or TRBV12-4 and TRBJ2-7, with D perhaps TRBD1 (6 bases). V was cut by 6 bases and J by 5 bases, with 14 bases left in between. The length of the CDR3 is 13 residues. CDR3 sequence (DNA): TGTGCCAGCAGCCTAGACAGGTTAAACGAGCAGTACTTC. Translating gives CASSLDRLNEQYF.

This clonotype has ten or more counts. DNA for the CDR3: TGCGCCAGCAGCCAAGAGGTAGCGGGAGGGGTGGAGCAGTACTTC. Encoded protein: CASSQEVAGGVEQYF. The genes are TRBV4-3 and TRBJ2-7, with 11 bases aligning to TRBD2. The CDR3 extends over 15 amino acids. Trimming at V came to 0 bases and at J to 7 bases, leaving 5 bases not matched to a gene. The germline V gene encodes CDR1 LGHNA and CDR2 YSLEER.

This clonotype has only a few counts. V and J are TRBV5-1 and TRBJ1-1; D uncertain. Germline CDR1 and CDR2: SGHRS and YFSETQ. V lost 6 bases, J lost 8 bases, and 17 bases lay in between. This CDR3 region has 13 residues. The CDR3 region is CASMRLPNVEAFF. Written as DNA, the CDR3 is TGCGCCAGCATGCGGCTACCGAACGTGGAAGCTTTCTTT.

The DNA of the CDR3 is TGTGCCAGCAGCTTGGGGACAGGGCATTCCACCTTC. Translating gives CASSLGTGHSTF. The rearrangement links TRBV7-2 to TRBJ1-2; 9 bases fit TRBD1. This CDR3 has 12 residues. V gave up 3 bases and J gave up 13 bases; unmatched junction bases: 6. The germline V gene has CDR1 SGHTA and CDR2 FQGNSA.

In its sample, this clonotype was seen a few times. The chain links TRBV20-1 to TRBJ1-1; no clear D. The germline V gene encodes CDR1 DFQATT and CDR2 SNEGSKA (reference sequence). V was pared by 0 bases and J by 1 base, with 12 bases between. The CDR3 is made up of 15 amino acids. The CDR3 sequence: CSARDLRRTNTEAFF. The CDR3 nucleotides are TGCAGTGCTAGAGATCTACGACGGACGAACACTGAAGCTTTCTTT.